The 2 T cell receptor beta chains below all came from one sample that was sequenced in a study of T cell responses to AZD1222 COVID-19 vaccine. Clones were read by immunoSEQ multiplex PCR, and TCRdb kept only the in-frame ones, dropping some. The table has approximately 74,000 clones, about 82% seen once. The sequencing here drew on peripheral blood, taken on day 0 of AZD1222 vaccination. These receptors were obtained from an adult in good health.

The chain recombines TRBV30 with TRBJ1-5, with 8 positions matching TRBD1. The CDR3 has 16 residues. V lost 3 bases to trimming and J lost 7 bases; unmatched junction nucleotides: 14. CDR1 and CDR2 (germline): GTSNPN, SVGIG (reference sequence). CDR3 nucleotides: TGTGCCTGGAGCCCCGGGACAGGAGGTTTCAGGCAGCCCCAGCATTTT. Encoded protein: CAWSPGTGGFRQPQHF.

This chain links TRBV14 with TRBJ2-1, with 8 bases aligning to TRBD2. V shed 4 bases, J shed 7 bases, and the junction held 9 bases outside the gene matches. The CDR3 has 15 amino acids. Germline assignment: CDR1 SGHDN and CDR2 FVKESK. The CDR3 bases are TGTGCCAGCAGCCCGGGACTAGGCTCATTTAATGAGCAGTTCTTC. Amino acids: CASSPGLGSFNEQFF.